What follows are 14 T cell receptor beta chains derived from one specimen sequenced in a study of blood T cell repertoires in COVID-19. Sequenced by immunoSEQ multiplex PCR; TCRdb stores in-frame clones only, minus some. The profile shows roughly 110,000 clones, approximately 80% of them singletons. Sequencing was done on a sample of peripheral blood. All receptors derive from a woman in her sixties or seventies with acute or convalescent COVID-19.

V gene TRBV7-6 combines with J gene TRBJ1-2, with D perhaps matching TRBD1 (6 bases). The CDR3 is 17 amino acids. CDR1 is SGHVS and CDR2 is FNYEAQ in the germline V gene. Trimming stripped 5 bases from V and 3 bases from J, with 22 bases between. The CDR3 reads CASSPLKGGLRDYGYTF. The CDR3 coding sequence is TGTGCCAGCAGCCCATTGAAGGGGGGGCTGAGGGACTATGGCTACACCTTC.

Notes on this clone: Mismatch with germline at one junction end may stem from a read error. V and J are TRBV15 and TRBJ2-2; the match to TRBD2 covers 9 bases. This CDR3 has 17 amino acids. Germline CDR1 and CDR2: LNHNV and YYDKDF (reference sequence). CDR3 sequence: CATSRGNQRGEHRGAVF. The CDR3 bases are TGTGCCACCAGCAGGGGGAATCAGCGGGGGGAACACCGGGGAGCTGTTTTT.

V and J are TRBV9 and TRBJ1-1; TRBD1 matches 7 bases. Germline V gene lookup returns CDR1 SGDLS and CDR2 YYNGEE. V lost 4 bases, J lost 0 bases, and 6 bases stayed unmatched. The CDR3 extends over 15 amino acids. The CDR3: CASSSRQGMNTEAFF. The DNA for the CDR3 is TGTGCCAGCAGCTCACGACAGGGAATGAACACTGAAGCTTTCTTT.

The V call is TRBV30, the J call TRBJ1-4; D is ambiguous. Germline lookup yields CDR1 GTSNPN and CDR2 SVGIG (reference sequence). The CDR3 totals 14 residues. Between the trimmed V and J ends, which lost 3 bases and 2 bases, there was a span of 10 bases. CDR3 nucleotides: TGTGCCTGGAGACCAGGAGGGACTAATGAAAAACTGTTTTTT. Translation gives CAWRPGGTNEKLFF.

This clone was observed a few times. CDR3 in DNA: TGTGCCAGCACCACAGGGGCAAACTATGGCTACACCTTC. It encodes CASTTGANYGYTF. The rearrangement uses TRBV28 and TRBJ1-2; TRBD1 matches at 7 bases. The CDR3 has 13 residues. CDR1 is MDHEN and CDR2 is SYDVKM in the germline V gene. The V segment lost 7 bases and the J segment 2 bases; nucleotides outside the gene matches: 4.

The genes are TRBV27 and TRBJ1-2; D possibly corresponds to TRBD1 (6 bases). CDR1 and CDR2 (germline): MNHEY, SMNVEV (reference sequence). Trimming took 6 bases from V and 2 from J, leaving 10 bases between them. The CDR3 runs to 13 residues. CDR3 coding DNA: TGTGCCAGCAGGACGACAGGCAACTATGGCTACACCTTC. Translating it yields CASRTTGNYGYTF.

Points on this clone: Other DNA sequences in this specimen translate into the identical CDR3. The CDR3 sequence is CASSQDRYEQYF. CDR3 sequence (DNA): TGTGCCAGCAGCCAGGACAGATACGAGCAGTACTTC. The chain joins TRBV3-1 (or the pseudogene TRBV3-2) to TRBJ2-7, with D maybe TRBD1 (6 bases). The CDR3 is made up of 12 amino acids. In germline, CDR1 is LGHDT, CDR2 YNNKEL (reference sequence). The V and J ends lost 3 bases and 4 bases respectively, with 7 bases between them.

V is TRBV4-1 and J is TRBJ1-2, with a tentative D call TRBD1 (5 bases). V lost 4 bases and J 3 bases, leaving 15 bases between the germline ends. The CDR3 extends over 15 amino acids. Looked up from germline, CDR1 is MGHRA and CDR2 is YSYEKL. The CDR3 DNA is TGCGCCAGCAGCCCTGGGGCCCTCTCCCACTATGGCTACACCTTC. Encoded protein: CASSPGALSHYGYTF.

The chain couples TRBV11-1 to TRBJ2-3, with 8 bases matching TRBD1. With 1 base clipped from V and 6 bases from J, the junction kept 6 bases outside the gene matches. The CDR3 has 15 residues. Germline V lookup: CDR1 SGHAT, CDR2 FQDESV (reference sequence). CDR3 in amino acids: CASSLVGQGWDTQYF. The CDR3 nucleotides are TGTGCCAGCAGCTTAGTCGGACAGGGTTGGGATACGCAGTATTTT. Based on the CDR3 plus reference TRBV11-1 and TRBJ2-3, the full variable domain is EAEVAQSPRYKITEKSQAVAFWCDPISGHATLYWYRQILGQGPELLVQFQDESVVDDSQLPKDRFSAERLKGVDSTLKIQPAELGDSAMYLCASSLVGQGWDTQYFGPGTRLTVL.

This rearrangement joins TRBV11-1 to TRBJ2-7, with D possibly matching TRBD1 (6 bases). Germline V gene lookup returns CDR1 SGHAT and CDR2 FQDESV (reference sequence). The CDR3 is made up of 13 amino acids. V was trimmed by 2 bases and J by 7 bases, leaving 12 bases between them. The CDR3 here is CASSLPGVREQYF. CDR3 sequence (DNA): TGTGCCAGCAGCTTACCAGGGGTGAGGGAGCAGTACTTC.

The V gene is TRBV29-1, the J gene TRBJ2-3; TRBD2 aligns across 7 bases. CDR3 length: 13 amino acids. CDR1 SQVTM and CDR2 ANQGSEA come from the germline V gene. The CDR3 loop reads CGGLAESTDTQYF. CDR3 nucleotide sequence: TGCGGCGGGCTAGCGGAGAGCACAGATACGCAGTATTTT.

Here the CDR3 DNA reads TGTGCGACCGGAGGTGGCGGGTTAACTTCGAATGAGCAGTTCTTC. This encodes CATGGGGLTSNEQFF. The chain is built from TRBV28 and TRBJ2-1; possible D gene TRBD2, 5 bases. Looked up from germline, CDR1 is MDHEN and CDR2 is SYDVKM. This CDR3 comprises 15 residues.

The rearrangement uses TRBV7-2 and TRBJ2-3; the D is unclear. V lost 1 base, J lost 0 bases, and 2 bases lay in between. In germline, CDR1 is SGHTA, CDR2 FQGNSA. The CDR3 loop spans 13 amino acids. The CDR3 nucleotides read TGTGCCAGCAGCTTAGTAAGCACAGATACGCAGTATTTT. It codes for CASSLVSTDTQYF. The full variable domain, with the rest looked up from reference TRBV7-2 and TRBJ2-3, is GAGVSQSPSNKVTEKGKDVELRCDPISGHTALYWYRQSLGQGLEFLIYFQGNSAPDKSGLPSDRFSAERTGGSVSTLTIQRTQQEDSAVYLCASSLVSTDTQYFGPGTRLTVL.

The rearrangement uses TRBV9 and TRBJ1-1; possibly TRBD1 for D (5 bases). The CDR3 totals 14 residues. Germline V gene sequence: CDR1 SGDLS, CDR2 YYNGEE. V was trimmed by 3 bases and J by 1 base, leaving 10 bases between them. Written as DNA, the CDR3 is TGTGCCAGCAGCGATAAGGGGCCGAACACTGAAGCTTTCTTT. Its translation is CASSDKGPNTEAFF.